This T cell receptor (beta chain) was retrieved from a study of T cell responses to AZD1222 COVID-19 vaccine. With respect to this clone: Its antigen is currently unknown.

Study-wide findings and caveats: Donors were chiefly white British, with a greater number of females, and clonal diversity was perhaps underestimated.

Method: immunoSEQ multiplex PCR; TCRdb's copy keeps in-frame clones and lacks some. Of 95,000 to 110,000 clones in the sample, 89% were seen once. V trimming: 0 bases; J trimming: 2 bases; junction bases outside the gene matches: 6. Germline V gene lookup returns CDR1 GTSNPN and CDR2 SVGIG (reference sequence). CDR3 size: 16 residues. This TCR was sampled from an adult in good health. The J gene is TRBJ2-3, the V gene TRBV30, with 9 bases fitting TRBD2. Specimen: peripheral blood, collected on day 0 of AZD1222 vaccination. CDR3 in DNA: TGTGCCTGGAGTGTAGGTTTAGCGGGGGACACAGATACGCAGTATTTT. It encodes CAWSVGLAGDTDTQYF.